The text below deals with one TCR beta chain. The data originate from a study of blood T cell repertoires in COVID-19. Study-wide context: Acute-phase and convalescent COVID-19 samples originated in the United States, Italy and Spain. The analysed material was cDNA or gDNA that came from T cells, B-cell-depleted T cells, or PBMCs.

The authors' processing: Reference gene primer amplification gave estimated nucleated cell counts. Using immunoSEQ multiplex PCR, the repertoire was profiled, and TCRdb retains in-frame clones only, with some absent. For V, J and clone size, that table is used; D and trimming come from the DNA. Altogether under 250,000 clones are present, roughly nine tenths being singletons, with the ten largest covering around 6.5%. Germline V gives CDR1 MNHNS, CDR2 SASEGT. The CDR3 covers 16 residues. Deletions cut 4 bases from V and 0 bases from J, with 16 bases between. The clonotype originates from a man aged 55 to 70 who had recovered from COVID-19. The chain uses TRBV6-1 and TRBJ2-7; no definite D call. Input material: peripheral blood. The CDR3 bases are TGTGCCAGCAGTGTAACGCGCCAGGTCGCCTCCTACGAGCAGTACTTC. As protein: CASSVTRQVASYEQYF.